This record concerns one T cell receptor (beta chain) sequence. The antigen remains undetermined. The sample comes from a study of blood T cells in healthy people across ages. Whole-study results and caveats: Higher diversity, along with more naive CD4+ cells, distinguished long-lived donors from aged donors. With age, beta diversity per million T cells declined roughly linearly, significantly by about 37.

Total RNA extraction produced at least 5 micrograms (per sample) for the study. Next came a second PCR, run for about 7 to 12 cycles, which used a sample-barcoded 5' primer along with a J-beta primer mix. In TCRdb, the 5' RACE reads were re-called with MiXCR into one record per CDR3 protein. The sample lists hundreds of thousands of distinct CDR3 sequences, approximately 65% seen once, with roughly a quarter in the top ten. This clonotype was sampled from a man aged 25 to 40 in good health. Material: blood.

DNA of the CDR3: TGCGCCAGCAGTGAACCGCGGGGTAGGGCCAACGTCCTGACTTTC. Translating it yields CASSEPRGRANVLTF. The chain combines TRBV10-1 with TRBJ2-6, with D possibly being TRBD2 (6 bases). V lost 3 bases to trimming and J lost 5 bases, with 11 bases between them. This CDR3 is 15 amino acids long. Germline CDR1 WNHNN, CDR2 SYGVQD (reference sequence).